This T cell receptor beta chain was captured in a study of vaccination and CD4 T cells after COVID-19. Study-wide context: Nasal swab PCR showed SARS-CoV-2 in convalescent patients, under 10 with mild and one with severe disease.

CDR1 is SNHLY, CDR2 FYNNEI, per germline. This CDR3 is built from 17 residues. V shed 8 bases and J shed 4 bases, with 23 bases lying between them. The study sequenced cultured CD4+ T cell DNA using the Oncomine TCR Beta short-read assay. TCRdb re-called the PCR reads with MiXCR, one entry per CDR3 protein. The data show about 13,000 distinct CDR3 sequences, approximately 45% seen once. Treatment reported: roughly ten-day PBMC culture with coronavirus spike peptide pools or control peptides (ViraFEST assay). Broader study findings: Researchers report that a median 86.3% of reactive clones in convalescent patients surfaced only post-vaccination.

This clonotype showed up just once. Its antigen is currently unknown. Sequenced: cultured CD4+ T cells from blood. The clonotype was recovered from a human donor with COVID-19. The chain uses TRBV2 and TRBJ2-2, with D possibly being TRBD1 or TRBD2 (5 bases each). CDR3 sequence (DNA): TGTGCCAGCTGGGGGAACAGCTCCTCATTGACCACCGGGGAGCTGTTTTTT. Its protein is CASWGNSSSLTTGELFF.